This T cell receptor beta chain appears in the sequencing data of a study of T-cell memory formation after mild COVID-19 (dated by TCRdb to the early 2020s). Notes on the research overall: TCR sequence clusters from the two donors were largely donor specific. T-cell clones expanding and contracting after mild COVID-19 in two donors were tracked by longitudinal TCRalpha and TCRbeta repertoire sequencing. Two young, previously healthy adult volunteers, one female and one male, were included in the cohort. General study outcomes and caveats: The second-wave clones that peaked on day 37 were not confirmed to be SARS-CoV-2 specific. Balanced CD4/CD8 phenotypes were observed for clones contracting from day 15 to 85, whereas a bias towards CD4+ was observed for a second wave of clones expanding from day 15 to 37. Contracting CD4+ clones were located mainly in the CM and EM memory subsets, whereas CD8+ clones were found to be enriched in EMRA. Some responding clones were found in pre-infection memory, which suggests that pre-existing cross-reactive memory T cells took part in the SARS-CoV-2 response. Only two mild cases were covered in the study, and larger cohorts including severe cases with pre-infection samples were considered necessary.

TCRdb names Illumina NovaSeq 6000 as the instrument used. Using 5'RACE with constant-segment primers, TCRalpha and TCRbeta cDNA libraries were constructed, with sample barcodes and unique molecular identifiers added in the process. Trizol reagent was used to extract RNA from every sample. Amplification of the libraries took two PCR steps, and the second step added a second sample barcode plus Illumina TruSeq adapters. The libraries were sequenced on an Illumina NovaSeq using 2 x 150 bp paired-end reads. Regarding the original processing steps: Demultiplexing of reads and collapsing into UMI-guided consensus sequences were performed with migec v1.2.7. Using mixcr v2.1.11, UMI consensuses were aligned to TRA and TRB V and J templates and then assembled into clonotypes. A clonotype was counted as expanded or contracted only if both edgeR and NoisET called the change significant, with noise models trained on biological replicates. edgeR calls used a false discovery rate-adjusted p below 0.01 and a log2 fold-change threshold of 1. As an exploratory analysis of dynamics, PCA with hierarchical clustering was applied to max-normalized trajectories of the 1000 most abundant clonotypes. Separately sequenced CD4+ and CD8+ repertoires were used to assign the CD4 or CD8 phenotype of responding clones. In TCRdb, the public reads were trimmed at Q25 with fastp and aligned with MiXCR, with productive beta chains retained. Identical CDR3 protein sequences are pooled into one entry, listed with their most common genes and DNA. These V and J calls derive from TCRdb rather than the authors' analysis. A total of 200,000 or so distinct CDR3 sequences appear in this sample, around 16% of them only once. The ten top clones hold 2% to 2.5% of the sample.

Ficoll-Paque density gradient centrifugation was used to isolate PBMCs. Remarks on this clonotype: Its antigen has not been determined. Base qualities were left out, and no much larger clone turns up one base away.

Looking up the germline V gene yields CDR1 SGHDN and CDR2 FVKESK. Counted from cysteine to phenylalanine, this CDR3 has 14 amino acids. CDR3 DNA only is kept here, 42 bases in frame from base 1. Trimming at the junction amounts to 4 bases on V and 5 bases on J, and the germline ends lie 14 bases apart. Input material: PBMCs or a T cell subset sorted from them (not recorded which). This receptor was taken from an adult woman who had mild COVID-19 (a few samples of this study predate the infection). The sample titles of this study are shuffled in the database, so cell type and time point are left out; the donor was told from shared clones. The chain couples TRBV14 to TRBJ2-5; too little of a D gene remains to name it. The nucleotides are TGTGCCAGCAGCCCCCTCGTTGGTCGGGAGACCCAGTACTTC. This encodes CASSPLVGRETQYF.